The rows below give T cell receptor beta chains drawn from one sample of a study of blood T cell repertoires in COVID-19. TCRdb keeps only in-frame clones here, not all; method: immunoSEQ multiplex PCR. This table has around 160,000 clones, 93% appearing once. The sequenced sample consisted of peripheral blood. These receptors came from a woman aged 55 to 70 with COVID-19, enrolled during active disease. CDR3s include the opening cysteine and the closing phenylalanine or tryptophan. Each record gives: D gene, V gene, J gene, clone size, CDR3 DNA, CDR3 protein. A D gene is named only where the DNA matches it firmly. Only some rows state a clone size, as once, few, many or a class for expanded clones.

d_call: .; v_call: TRBV4-2; j_call: TRBJ2-3; clone_size: .; cdr3_nt: TGTGCCAGCAGCCAGGGCCGACAGGCCGCCACAGATACGCAGTATTTT; cdr3_aa: CASSQGRQAATDTQYF
d_call: .; v_call: TRBV12-5; j_call: TRBJ1-1; clone_size: .; cdr3_nt: TGTGCTAGTGGTTTCGTGAACACTGAAGCTTTCTTT; cdr3_aa: CASGFVNTEAFF
d_call: TRBD1; v_call: TRBV19; j_call: TRBJ1-2; clone_size: .; cdr3_nt: TGTGCCAGTAGTATTGTATGGACAGGTCCTGGCTACACCTTC; cdr3_aa: CASSIVWTGPGYTF
d_call: TRBD1; v_call: TRBV15; j_call: TRBJ1-5; clone_size: .; cdr3_nt: TGTGCCACCAGCAGAGGTGAGGGGGCGCCTGATCAGCCCCAGCATTTT; cdr3_aa: CATSRGEGAPDQPQHF
d_call: .; v_call: TRBV15; j_call: TRBJ1-1; clone_size: .; cdr3_nt: TGTGCCACCAGCAGAGATCGGGCAGGGTTCACTGAAGCTTTCTTT; cdr3_aa: CATSRDRAGFTEAFF
d_call: .; v_call: TRBV12-3/TRBV12-4; j_call: TRBJ1-2; clone_size: .; cdr3_nt: TGTGCCAGCAGCCCCGGTCAACGCTATGGCTACACCTTC; cdr3_aa: CASSPGQRYGYTF
d_call: .; v_call: TRBV6-2/TRBV6-3; j_call: TRBJ2-3; clone_size: .; cdr3_nt: TGTGCCAGCAGTTACGCTACGCAGGTCACAGATACGCAGTATTTT; cdr3_aa: CASSYATQVTDTQYF
d_call: .; v_call: TRBV6-5; j_call: TRBJ1-2; clone_size: .; cdr3_nt: TGTGCCAGCAGTTACTCGGCAGTCGACTATGGCTACACCTTC; cdr3_aa: CASSYSAVDYGYTF
d_call: .; v_call: TRBV12-5; j_call: TRBJ2-5; clone_size: .; cdr3_nt: TGTGCTAGTGGAATTTACCCGGAGGGGACCCAGTACTTC; cdr3_aa: CASGIYPEGTQYF
d_call: .; v_call: TRBV21-1; j_call: TRBJ2-1; clone_size: .; cdr3_nt: TGTGCCAGCAGCCACCGGACAGGATCATGGGCATGGGATGAGCAGTTCTTC; cdr3_aa: CASSHRTGSWAWDEQFF
d_call: .; v_call: TRBV6-5; j_call: TRBJ2-1; clone_size: .; cdr3_nt: TGTGCCAGCAGTTACGGGGGGAGGTGGGAGAATGAGCAGTTCTTC; cdr3_aa: CASSYGGRWENEQFF
d_call: TRBD1; v_call: TRBV10-3; j_call: TRBJ1-2; clone_size: .; cdr3_nt: TGTGCCATCAGTGAGTCGGGGGACAGTAGTGGCTACACCTTC; cdr3_aa: CAISESGDSSGYTF
d_call: .; v_call: TRBV7-9; j_call: TRBJ2-7; clone_size: .; cdr3_nt: TGTGCCAGCAGCACCCGACAGGTCTACGAGCAGTACTTC; cdr3_aa: CASSTRQVYEQYF
d_call: TRBD1; v_call: TRBV4-3; j_call: TRBJ1-2; clone_size: .; cdr3_nt: TGCGCCAGCAGCCTCGGGACAGACCTTAACTATGGCTACACCTTC; cdr3_aa: CASSLGTDLNYGYTF
d_call: .; v_call: TRBV7-9; j_call: TRBJ1-1; clone_size: .; cdr3_nt: TGTGCCAGCAGCCACGGGACAAGATATGAAGCTTTCTTT; cdr3_aa: CASSHGTRYEAFF
d_call: TRBD2; v_call: TRBV19; j_call: TRBJ2-1; clone_size: .; cdr3_nt: TGTGCCAGTTATAGCGGGGGCAACAATGAGCAGTTCTTC; cdr3_aa: CASYSGGNNEQFF
d_call: TRBD1; v_call: TRBV19; j_call: TRBJ1-2; clone_size: few; cdr3_nt: TGTGCCAGTAGCCCTGGGTGGACAGGGGAAAATGGCTACACCTTC; cdr3_aa: CASSPGWTGENGYTF
d_call: .; v_call: TRBV2; j_call: TRBJ2-7; clone_size: many; cdr3_nt: TGTGCCAGCAGTGAATGGGGGCCGCCTTACGAGCAGTACTTC; cdr3_aa: CASSEWGPPYEQYF
d_call: .; v_call: TRBV15; j_call: TRBJ1-2; clone_size: .; cdr3_nt: TGTGCCACCAGCAGAGCTCTAGTTCCGGGACAAGGAACCTATGGCTACACCTTC; cdr3_aa: CATSRALVPGQGTYGYTF
d_call: TRBD1; v_call: TRBV7-3; j_call: TRBJ2-7; clone_size: .; cdr3_nt: TGTGCCAGCAGCCGGGACAGAAACTACGAGCAGTACTTC; cdr3_aa: CASSRDRNYEQYF
d_call: .; v_call: TRBV28; j_call: TRBJ1-6; clone_size: .; cdr3_nt: TGTGCCAGCAAGCAGGGAGGATCACCCCTCCACTTT; cdr3_aa: CASKQGGSPLHF
d_call: TRBD1; v_call: TRBV29-1; j_call: TRBJ2-3; clone_size: .; cdr3_nt: TGCAGCGCGGGACAGAACACAGATACGCAGTATTTT; cdr3_aa: CSAGQNTDTQYF
d_call: .; v_call: TRBV4-3; j_call: TRBJ1-1; clone_size: .; cdr3_nt: TGCGCCAGCAGCCAAGCGCGAGTATTACGAACGAACACTGAAGCTTTCTTT; cdr3_aa: CASSQARVLRTNTEAFF
d_call: TRBD2; v_call: TRBV6-2/TRBV6-3; j_call: TRBJ2-3; clone_size: .; cdr3_nt: TGTGCCAGCAGTTACTCTGACGGGGGGTACTACACAGATACGCAGTATTTT; cdr3_aa: CASSYSDGGYYTDTQYF
d_call: TRBD1; v_call: TRBV6-5; j_call: TRBJ1-5; clone_size: .; cdr3_nt: TGTGCCAGCAGCGGAGCGACAGGGGGCAATCAGCCCCAGCATTTT; cdr3_aa: CASSGATGGNQPQHF
d_call: .; v_call: TRBV7-9; j_call: TRBJ1-1; clone_size: .; cdr3_nt: TGTGCCAGCGCGCGAGGGGGTGCAGATATGAACACTGAAGCTTTCTTT; cdr3_aa: CASARGGADMNTEAFF